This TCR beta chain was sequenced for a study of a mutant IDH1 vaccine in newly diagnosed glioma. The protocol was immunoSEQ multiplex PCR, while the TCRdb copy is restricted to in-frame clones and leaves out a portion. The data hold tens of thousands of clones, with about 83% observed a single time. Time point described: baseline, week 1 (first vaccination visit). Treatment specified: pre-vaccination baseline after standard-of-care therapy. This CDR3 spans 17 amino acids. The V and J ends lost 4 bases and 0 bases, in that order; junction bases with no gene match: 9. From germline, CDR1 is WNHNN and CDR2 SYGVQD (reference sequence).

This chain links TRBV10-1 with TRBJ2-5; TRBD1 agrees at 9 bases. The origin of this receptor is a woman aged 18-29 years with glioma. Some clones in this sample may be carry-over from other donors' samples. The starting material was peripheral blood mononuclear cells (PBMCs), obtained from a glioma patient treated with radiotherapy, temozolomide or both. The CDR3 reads CASSGDREGYYQETQYF. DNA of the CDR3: TGCGCCAGCAGTGGGGACAGGGAAGGGTATTACCAAGAGACCCAGTACTTC.